The T cell receptor (beta chain) under discussion was sequenced for a study of T-cell reconstitution after alpha-beta-depleted transplantation in children. Trimming left V 1 base short and J 2 bases short, with 10 bases between. Germline CDR1 is SGHTA and CDR2 is FQGTGA. The CDR3 consists of 15 residues. Overall study results and limits: Where some patients showed high TCRbeta diversity at day 60, it came from recipient T cells and thymic progenitors that had survived. Several hundred expanded graft clones reportedly supplied alpha-beta T cells about two months after transplant. Counts and diversity of T cells one year after transplant came mostly from newly produced T cells.

Unique molecular identifiers tagged the TCRbeta library. Each CDR3 protein is one row after TCRdb ran MiXCR on the PCR reads. This table holds roughly 120,000 distinct CDR3 sequences, under 13% found once. The table lists this clonotype with many counts. The antigen is undetermined. This clonotype was sampled from a boy aged 2 to 10 with acute lymphoblastic leukemia, due to receive a stem cell transplant. Material: PBMCs, obtained before TCRalphabeta/CD19-depleted stem cell transplant. V gene TRBV7-3 combines with J gene TRBJ2-3; weak D call: TRBD2 (6 bases). The CDR3 nucleotides read TGTGCCAGCAGCTTAAACCGCGGGACCACAGATACGCAGTATTTT. This codes for CASSLNRGTTDTQYF.